This TCR beta chain was identified during a study of OX40 agonist ivuxolimab in advanced cancers. On the study more broadly: At 0.01 to 10 mg/kg, ivuxolimab was administered intravenously to patients every 2 weeks.

Exclusion applied to patients with autoimmune disease history or systemic immunosuppression. The CDR3 is 14 amino acids. V shed 3 bases and J shed 1 base, with 9 bases lying between them. CDR1 MRHNA and CDR2 SNTAGT come from the germline V gene. Here immunoSEQ multiplex PCR was the method, and the copy in TCRdb shows in-frame clones only, minus some. The data hold about 49,000 clones, with around 85% observed a single time. This rearrangement joins TRBV6-4 to TRBJ1-1; D ambiguous. The sample in question was CD4+ or CD8+ T cells sorted from blood, obtained in a trial of the OX40 agonist ivuxolimab. The clonotype originates from an adult with an advanced solid tumor such as melanoma, head and neck, liver or kidney cancer. The CDR3 bases are TGTGCCAGCAGTGATCGGGGATCGAACACTGAAGCTTTCTTT. This codes for CASSDRGSNTEAFF.